The rows below give T cell receptor beta chains drawn from one sample of a study of molecular identifiers for immune sequencing clone quantification. TCRdb reprocessed the PCR reads with MiXCR, giving one entry per CDR3 protein. The table has over 550,000 distinct CDR3 sequences, around 25% seen once; the top ten hold 0.78%. The sequenced sample consisted of naive CD8+ T cells from blood, with Jurkat cell RNA spiked in. The receptors were sampled from a human donor in good health. Some libraries in this study had Jurkat cell RNA spiked in. The CDR3 runs from the conserved cysteine through the conserved F or W. D genes are given only for firm matches. Only some rows state a clone size, as once, few, many or a class for expanded clones.

>few|TRBV19|TRBD2|TRBJ2-7
CASSLSGRANEQYF
TGTGCCAGTAGCCTTAGCGGGAGGGCCAACGAGCAGTACTTC
>many|TRBV19|TRBD1|TRBJ2-7
CASSTGGDFYEQYF
TGTGCCAGTAGCACAGGGGGCGACTTCTACGAGCAGTACTTC
>many|TRBV11-2|.|TRBJ2-1
CASSLVTYNEQFF
TGTGCCAGCAGCTTAGTTACCTACAATGAGCAGTTCTTC
>many|TRBV28|TRBD2|TRBJ2-7
CASSSGLAVMYEQYF
TGTGCCAGCAGTTCAGGACTAGCCGTTATGTACGAGCAGTACTTC
>.|TRBV27|.|TRBJ2-7
CASSLSLPGPRSSYEQYF
TGTGCCAGCAGTTTATCGTTACCGGGCCCTCGGAGCTCCTACGAGCAGTACTTC
>.|TRBV6-2/TRBV6-3|.|TRBJ2-5
CASSYGVGETQYF
TGTGCCAGCAGTTACGGGGTAGGGGAGACCCAGTACTTC
>many|TRBV4-1|.|TRBJ2-7
CASSQVDGERYEQYF
TGCGCCAGCAGCCAAGTTGACGGGGAGAGGTACGAGCAGTACTTC
>many|TRBV19|.|TRBJ2-7
CASSPTGFYEQYF
TGTGCCAGTAGCCCGACAGGATTCTACGAGCAGTACTTC
>.|TRBV13|TRBD1|TRBJ1-1
CASSLEGQGRTEAFF
TGTGCCAGCAGCTTAGAGGGACAGGGAAGGACTGAAGCTTTCTTT
>many|TRBV4-3|TRBD1|TRBJ2-7
CASSALAGGSGSEQYF
TGCGCCAGCAGCGCATTGGCAGGGGGCTCGGGTAGCGAGCAGTACTTC
>.|TRBV5-3|.|TRBJ2-5
CASILGTVQETQYF
TGTGCCAGCATCTTGGGTACAGTACAAGAGACCCAGTACTTC
>.|TRBV6-5|TRBD1|TRBJ1-2
CASSFSGTGGPRINYGYTF
TGTGCCAGCAGTTTTTCCGGGACAGGGGGCCCCCGGATTAACTATGGCTACACCTTC
>.|TRBV3-1|.|TRBJ2-4
CASSQAFFPGLAKNIQYF
TGTGCCAGCAGCCAAGCTTTTTTCCCAGGACTAGCCAAAAACATTCAGTACTTC
>many|TRBV4-1|.|TRBJ1-5
CASSQDRLADTHQPQHF
TGCGCCAGCAGCCAAGATCGCCTGGCGGACACACATCAGCCCCAGCATTTT
>few|TRBV7-9|.|TRBJ2-3
CASSFLIKGGGYTDTQYF
TGTGCCAGCAGCTTTCTAATCAAGGGAGGGGGCTACACAGATACGCAGTATTTT
>.|TRBV13|.|TRBJ2-7
CASSHAGEQYF
TGTGCCAGCAGCCACGCGGGGGAGCAGTACTTC
>few|TRBV20-1|TRBD1|TRBJ2-2
CSARASHRGDTGELFF
TGCAGTGCTAGAGCCTCCCACAGGGGGGACACCGGGGAGCTGTTTTTT
>many|TRBV5-5|.|TRBJ2-3
CASSSRQSTVDTQYF
TGTGCCAGCAGCAGCCGACAATCTACCGTTGATACGCAGTATTTT
>.|TRBV7-9|.|TRBJ2-5
CASSSGTVEVETQYF
TGTGCCAGCAGCTCCGGGACGGTAGAAGTGGAGACCCAGTACTTC
>.|TRBV11-2|.|TRBJ1-1
CASSLDPTMNTEAFF
TGTGCCAGCAGCTTAGATCCCACCATGAACACTGAAGCTTTCTTT
>many|TRBV20-1|TRBD2|TRBJ2-3
CSARDGTSGVTVTDTQYF
TGCAGTGCTAGAGACGGGACTAGCGGTGTGACCGTAACAGATACGCAGTATTTT
>many|TRBV4-1|.|TRBJ1-1
CASSQGGPATEAFF
TGCGCCAGCAGCCAAGGTGGACCCGCCACTGAAGCTTTCTTT
>.|TRBV25-1|TRBD2|TRBJ2-2
CASSPEGLGDAGELFF
TGTGCCAGCAGCCCTGAGGGACTAGGCGACGCCGGGGAGCTGTTTTTT
>many|TRBV7-9|.|TRBJ2-5
CASSLILGQETQYF
TGTGCCAGCAGCTTAATATTGGGACAAGAGACCCAGTACTTC
>.|TRBV27|TRBD1|TRBJ1-1
CASSFRGPDTEAFF
TGTGCCAGCAGTTTCAGGGGGCCGGACACTGAAGCTTTCTTT
>many|TRBV3-1|TRBD1|TRBJ2-5
CASSQGTGFGETQYF
TGTGCCAGCAGCCAAGGGACAGGCTTTGGAGAGACCCAGTACTTC
>few|TRBV19|.|TRBJ2-2
CASSILNTGELFF
TGTGCCAGTAGTATACTCAATACCGGGGAGCTGTTTTTT
>many|TRBV29-1|.|TRBJ1-1
CSAVPQNTEAFF
TGCAGCGCAGTCCCGCAGAACACTGAAGCTTTCTTT
>.|TRBV5-1|.|TRBJ2-5
CAGNLKLDLGDQYF
TGCGCCGGCAACCTAAAACTAGACCTCGGGGACCAGTACTTC
>few|TRBV4-1|.|TRBJ1-1
CASSQVLSPLNTEAFF
TGCGCCAGCAGCCAAGTTCTTTCTCCTTTGAACACTGAAGCTTTCTTT
>.|TRBV9|.|TRBJ1-2
CASSQPPTYGYTF
TGTGCCAGCAGCCAACCCCCCACGTATGGCTACACCTTC
>.|TRBV19|.|TRBJ2-2
CASSIGRLASGELFF
TGTGCCAGTAGTATAGGACGTCTAGCGTCCGGGGAGCTGTTTTTT
>.|TRBV9|.|TRBJ2-2
CASSDDPGTANTGELFF
TGTGCCAGCAGCGATGATCCCGGGACCGCGAACACCGGGGAGCTGTTTTTT
>.|TRBV19|.|TRBJ1-1
CASSIVGEAYF
TGTGCCAGTAGTATAGTAGGTGAAGCTTACTTT
>.|TRBV3-1|.|TRBJ2-1
CASSQEWRGAWSEQFF
TGTGCCAGCAGCCAAGAATGGCGGGGCGCGTGGAGTGAGCAGTTCTTC
>.|TRBV7-9|TRBD1|TRBJ2-5
CASSVGQPRETQYF
TGTGCCAGCAGCGTGGGACAGCCTCGGGAGACCCAGTACTTC
>few|TRBV21-1|.|TRBJ2-7
CASSKASCQNEQYF
TGTGCCAGCAGCAAAGCGTCGTGTCAGAACGAGCAGTACTTC
>.|TRBV20-1|TRBD2|TRBJ2-1
CSARDLAGGIVNEQFF
TGCAGTGCTAGAGACTTAGCGGGGGGGATAGTAAATGAGCAGTTCTTC
>many|TRBV7-8|.|TRBJ2-5
CASSFYQETQYF
TGTGCCAGCAGCTTTTACCAAGAGACCCAGTACTTC
>.|TRBV6-1|.|TRBJ2-2
CAGAAGPRTGGLFF
TGTGCCGGTGCTGCAGGCCCGAGGACCGGGGGGCTGTTTTTT
>many|TRBV6-5|.|TRBJ2-7
CASRGPRLTPHF
TGTGCCAGCAGGGGGCCTCGACTCACCCCCCACTTC
>.|TRBV4-3|.|TRBJ1-6
CASSQDLPVRNSPLHF
TGCGCCAGCAGCCAAGATCTCCCGGTACGGAATTCACCCCTCCACTTT
>many|TRBV19|.|TRBJ2-3
CASTAGSDTQYF
TGTGCCAGTACGGCGGGCTCAGATACGCAGTATTTT
>.|TRBV5-1|.|TRBJ1-1
CARSLGGAAEAFF
TGCGCCCGCAGCTTGGGAGGAGCGGCTGAAGCTTTCTTT